The entry that follows covers one TCR beta chain sequence. Its antigen is currently not known. No much larger clonotype is one base removed from it; base qualities were not supplied. The sample is drawn from a study of spatial heterogeneity in lung cancer (dated 2019 in TCRdb). About the study as a whole: Beta-chain transcripts were consistently detected in greater numbers than alpha-chain transcripts, which likely reflects a higher abundance of beta-chain transcripts. At surgery, both alpha and beta chains were TCR-sequenced in about 200 tumor regions, roughly 64 matched nontumor lung samples and 50 to 60 PBMC samples. In non-small cell lung cancer, the study made a quantitative comparison of TCR alpha and beta repertoires among multiple tumor regions, matched nontumor lung and blood. Nonsynonymous mutation counts, determined by whole-exome sequencing of tumor tissue, were related to TCR repertoire features. In the raw uncorrected reads, each unique combination of TCR and UMI appeared on average more than ten times.

This specimen's time point label, interpreted: sample taken at primary tumor resection. Whole RNA extracted from tumor and nontumor lung tissue, or from cryopreserved PBMC samples, was used for TCR sequencing without cell sorting. Samples were obtained from fewer than 80 patients with early-stage, untreated non-small cell lung cancer from the lung TRACERx cohort. Only patients for whom sufficient RNA was available from at least two tumor regions were selected for TCR sequencing. The research as a whole found: Additional single-cell paired TCR alpha and beta sequencing was considered necessary to confirm, at a functional level, the hypothesis that regional TCRs recognize regional mutations. Ubiquitous expanded tumor TCRs showed up in blood more often at tumor resection than at routine follow-up.

The library was obtained by 5' RACE. This sample was sequenced with a NextSeq 500. The TCR library protocol attached a unique molecular identifier to each TCR cDNA molecule to allow correction of PCR and sequencing errors. In the source study's methods: TCR identification, UMI-based error correction and CDR3 extraction were all carried out with Decombinator tools. Expanded TCRs were defined as those above a frequency of 2 per 1,000, corresponding to the top 1% of the tumor frequency distribution. Renyi diversity was calculated using the R vegan package after each repertoire was subsampled 100 times to 5,000 TCRs. To build CDR3 similarity networks, amino acid triplet string-kernel similarity was used, and CDR3s were connected when their pairwise similarity was above 0.82. TCRdb itself trimmed the public reads at Q25 with fastp, ran MiXCR and retained productive beta chains. Rows with a matching CDR3 protein are joined into one entry that keeps the most common DNA and genes. TCRdb's processing, not the authors', yielded these V and J calls. The sample table holds tens of thousands of distinct CDR3 sequences, of which 10% to 15% were seen once. Jointly, the top ten make up approximately 7.2% of the sample.

The germline V end is reduced by 3 bases and the J end by 0 bases; junction bases left unmatched: 9. The CDR3, cysteine through phenylalanine, is 18 amino acids long. Only CDR3 DNA remains: 54 bases, in frame from the first base. The source material was PBMCs, sampled at surgery. The receptor chain draws on TRBV12-3 or TRBV12-4 and TRBJ2-1, and 9 junction bases match TRBD2. The TCR sequence derives from a male donor with early-stage non-small cell lung cancer. This receptor carries the CDR3 CASSLRLAGLISYNEQFF. The DNA sequence reads TGTGCCAGCAGTTTGAGGCTAGCGGGGTTAATCTCCTACAATGAGCAGTTCTTC.